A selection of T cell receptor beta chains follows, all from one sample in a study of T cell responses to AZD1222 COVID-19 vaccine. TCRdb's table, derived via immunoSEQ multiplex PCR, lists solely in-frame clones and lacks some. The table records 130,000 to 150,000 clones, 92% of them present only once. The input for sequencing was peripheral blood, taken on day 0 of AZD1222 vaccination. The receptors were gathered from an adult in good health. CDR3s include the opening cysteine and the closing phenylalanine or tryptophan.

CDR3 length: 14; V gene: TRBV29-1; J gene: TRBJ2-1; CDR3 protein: CSVDVGRGRYEQFF
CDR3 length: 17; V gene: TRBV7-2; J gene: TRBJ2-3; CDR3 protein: CASSFPQGAFMADTQYF
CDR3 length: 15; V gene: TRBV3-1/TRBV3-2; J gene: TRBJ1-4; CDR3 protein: CASSQLGQGAEKLFF
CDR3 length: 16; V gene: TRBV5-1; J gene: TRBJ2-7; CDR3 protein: CASSHQTSGGFVEQYF
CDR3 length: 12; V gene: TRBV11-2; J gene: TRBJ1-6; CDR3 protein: CASGSANSPLHF
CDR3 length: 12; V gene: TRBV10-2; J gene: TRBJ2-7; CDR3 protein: CASRDREGEQYF
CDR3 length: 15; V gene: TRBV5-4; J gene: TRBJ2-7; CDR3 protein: CASSREPGQSTEQYF
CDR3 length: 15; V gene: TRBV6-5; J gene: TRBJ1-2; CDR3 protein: CASSYSGGGTYGYTF
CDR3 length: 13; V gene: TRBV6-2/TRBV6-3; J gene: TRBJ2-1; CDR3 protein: CASSLILAGEQFF
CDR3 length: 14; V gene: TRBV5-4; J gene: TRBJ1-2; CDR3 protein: CASSSQGSSYGYTF
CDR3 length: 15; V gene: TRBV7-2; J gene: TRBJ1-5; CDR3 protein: CASSLVPGGGQPQHF
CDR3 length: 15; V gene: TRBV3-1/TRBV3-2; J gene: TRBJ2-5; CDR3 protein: CASSQGSQYQETQYF
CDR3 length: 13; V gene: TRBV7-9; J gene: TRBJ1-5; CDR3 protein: CASSGRQGQPQHF
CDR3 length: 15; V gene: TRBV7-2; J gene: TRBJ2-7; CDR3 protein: CASSKAGTAGYEQYF
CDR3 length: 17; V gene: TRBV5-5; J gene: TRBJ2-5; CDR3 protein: CASSRGRRGIAQETQYF
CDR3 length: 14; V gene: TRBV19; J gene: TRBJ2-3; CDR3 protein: CASSHEGGVDTQYF
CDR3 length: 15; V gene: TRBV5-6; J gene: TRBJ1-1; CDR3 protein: CASSGRDRRNTEAFF
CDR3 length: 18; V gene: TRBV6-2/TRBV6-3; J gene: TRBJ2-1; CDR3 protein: CASSYPPSSGGSYNEQFF
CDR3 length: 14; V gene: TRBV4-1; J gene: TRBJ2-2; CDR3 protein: CASTKRQGAGELFF
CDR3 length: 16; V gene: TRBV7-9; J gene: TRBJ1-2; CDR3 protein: CASSFSGQGAGYGYTF
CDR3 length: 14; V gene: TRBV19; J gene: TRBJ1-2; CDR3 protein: CASSEDTSNYGYTF
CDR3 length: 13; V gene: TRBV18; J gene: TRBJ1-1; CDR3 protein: CASSPLELTEAFF
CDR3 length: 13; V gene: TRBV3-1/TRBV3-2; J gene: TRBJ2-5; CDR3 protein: CASSQPGAETQYF
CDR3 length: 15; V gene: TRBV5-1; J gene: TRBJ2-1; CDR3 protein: CASSLGGASYNEQFF
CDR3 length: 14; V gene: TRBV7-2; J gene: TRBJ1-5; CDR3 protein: CASSPDSFNRPQHF
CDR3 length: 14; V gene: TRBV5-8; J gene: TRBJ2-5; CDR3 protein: CASSLEWGEETQYF
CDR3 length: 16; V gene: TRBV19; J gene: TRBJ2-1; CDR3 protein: CASSIPVDLGYNEQFF
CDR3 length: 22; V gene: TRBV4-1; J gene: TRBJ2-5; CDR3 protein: CASSQAGMSGLAGGPTQETQYF
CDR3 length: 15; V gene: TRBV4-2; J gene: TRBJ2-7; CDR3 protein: CASSQEGRGVYEQYF
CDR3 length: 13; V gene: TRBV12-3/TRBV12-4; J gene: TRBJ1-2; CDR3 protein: CASSWTGGGGYTF
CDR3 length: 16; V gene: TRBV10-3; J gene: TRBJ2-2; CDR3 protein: CAISERGTQGAGELFF
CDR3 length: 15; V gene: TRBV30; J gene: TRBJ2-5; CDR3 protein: CAWRTQGQGYGTQYF
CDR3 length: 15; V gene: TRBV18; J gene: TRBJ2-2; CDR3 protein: CASSPGLANTGELFF
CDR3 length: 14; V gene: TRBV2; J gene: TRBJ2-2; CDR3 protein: CASRVGSNTGELFF
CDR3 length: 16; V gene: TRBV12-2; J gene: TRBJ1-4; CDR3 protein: CASRFKDGLTNEKLFF
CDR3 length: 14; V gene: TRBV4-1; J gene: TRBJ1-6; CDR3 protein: CASRRQGSNSPLHF
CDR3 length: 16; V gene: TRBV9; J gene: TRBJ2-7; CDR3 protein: CASSAKGGSGGYEQYF
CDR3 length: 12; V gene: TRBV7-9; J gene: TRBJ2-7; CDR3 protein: CASSPDGYEQYF
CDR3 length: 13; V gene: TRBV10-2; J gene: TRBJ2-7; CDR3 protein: CASSGDRTYEQYF
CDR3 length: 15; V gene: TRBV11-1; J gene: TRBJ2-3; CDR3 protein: CASRKTSGGELTQYF
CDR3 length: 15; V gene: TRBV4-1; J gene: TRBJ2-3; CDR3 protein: CASSQGTSGGESQYF
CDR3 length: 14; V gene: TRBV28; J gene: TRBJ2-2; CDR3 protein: CASKGTWRTGELFF
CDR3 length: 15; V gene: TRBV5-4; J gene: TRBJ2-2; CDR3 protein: CASSLRATVSGELFF
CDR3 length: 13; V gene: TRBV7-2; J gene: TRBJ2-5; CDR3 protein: CASTPLFLGQQYF
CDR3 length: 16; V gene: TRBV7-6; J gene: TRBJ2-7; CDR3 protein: CASSFSTGQFSYEQYF
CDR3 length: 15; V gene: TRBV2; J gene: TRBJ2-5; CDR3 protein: CASSDRLAGVETQYF
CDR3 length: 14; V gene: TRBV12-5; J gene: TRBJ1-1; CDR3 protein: CASGTGVLNTEAFF
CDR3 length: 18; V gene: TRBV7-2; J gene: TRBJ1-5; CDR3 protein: CASSLGTGDQYSNQPQHF
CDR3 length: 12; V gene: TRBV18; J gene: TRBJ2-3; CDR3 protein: CASGQFTDTQYF